This T cell receptor (beta chain) derives from a study of cytomegalovirus exposure and HLA in healthy donors. This CDR3 region has 13 residues. Trimming took off 0 bases at V and 4 bases at J, with 4 bases between the two ends. Germline assignment: CDR1 MNHEY and CDR2 SMNVEV (reference sequence). As concerns this clone: At the DNA level, this CDR3 is encoded by other sequences in the same sample as well.

Profiling relied on immunoSEQ multiplex PCR, and the TCRdb table lists in-frame clones only, not all of them. The table lists 90,000 to 150,000 clones, roughly 90% of them singletons. The V gene is TRBV27, the J gene TRBJ2-1; D remains ambiguous. The clonotype was recovered from a woman aged 18-29 years in good health and CMV-seropositive. Sequenced input: PBMCs. CDR3 sequence reads: CASSLSRYNEQFF. The DNA of the CDR3 is TGTGCCAGCAGTTTATCGAGGTACAATGAGCAGTTCTTC.